This T cell receptor (beta chain) derives from a study of OX40 agonist ivuxolimab in advanced cancers. Study-level results: Partly responding patients at 0.1-3.0 mg/kg showed some of the smallest clonal expansion. Some of the nonresponding patients also showed low levels of normalized T-cell clonal expansion.

Using immunoSEQ multiplex PCR, the repertoire was profiled, and TCRdb retains in-frame clones only, with some absent. This sample has more than 40,000 clones, with over 60% found just once. Germline CDR1 is SNHLY and CDR2 is FYNNEI. The CDR3 comprises 11 residues, both ends counted. With respect to this clone: What it recognizes is unknown. The conserved final phenylalanine or tryptophan is absent from the CDR3, which likely points to a read error. The limits of the CDR3 on the DNA are not certain, so only TCRdb's listed CDR3 is given.

Here the sequenced sample was CD4+ or CD8+ T cells sorted from blood, taken in a trial of the OX40 agonist ivuxolimab. This receptor was taken from an adult with an advanced solid tumor such as melanoma, head and neck, liver or kidney cancer. The chain couples TRBV2 to TRBJ2-7; the table gives TRBD2 as D, unverified against the DNA. The CDR3 loop is CASSEVSAATI.